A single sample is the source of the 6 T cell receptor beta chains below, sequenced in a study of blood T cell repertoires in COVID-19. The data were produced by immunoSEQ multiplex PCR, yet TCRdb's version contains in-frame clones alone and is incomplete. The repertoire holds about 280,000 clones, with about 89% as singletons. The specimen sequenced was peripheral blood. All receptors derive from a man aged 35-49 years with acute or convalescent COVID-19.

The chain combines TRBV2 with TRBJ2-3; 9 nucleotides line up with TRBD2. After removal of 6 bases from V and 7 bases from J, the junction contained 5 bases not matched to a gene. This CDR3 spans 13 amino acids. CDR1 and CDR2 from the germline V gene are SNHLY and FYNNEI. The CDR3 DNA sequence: TGTGCCAGCAGGATAGCGGGGGTGAATACGCAGTATTTT. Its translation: CASRIAGVNTQYF.

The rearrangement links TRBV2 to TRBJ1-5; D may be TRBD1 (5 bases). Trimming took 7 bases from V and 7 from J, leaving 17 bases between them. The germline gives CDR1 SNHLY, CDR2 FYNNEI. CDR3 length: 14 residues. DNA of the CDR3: TGTGCCAGCAATAAGGGCAGGGAAGGCCAGCCCCAGCATTTT. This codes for CASNKGREGQPQHF.

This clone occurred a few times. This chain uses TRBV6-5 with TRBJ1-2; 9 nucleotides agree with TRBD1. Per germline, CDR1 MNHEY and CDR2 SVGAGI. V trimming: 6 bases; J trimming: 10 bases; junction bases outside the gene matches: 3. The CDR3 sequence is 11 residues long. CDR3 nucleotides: TGTGCCAGCAGGGACAGGGGTGACTACACCTTC. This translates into CASRDRGDYTF.

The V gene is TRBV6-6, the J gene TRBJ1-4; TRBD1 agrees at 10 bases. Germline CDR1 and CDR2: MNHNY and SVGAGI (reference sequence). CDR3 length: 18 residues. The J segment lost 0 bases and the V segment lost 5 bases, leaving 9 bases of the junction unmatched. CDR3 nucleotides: TGTGCCAGCAGTCCCGGGACAGGGGACTACTCAACTAATGAAAAACTGTTTTTT. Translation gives CASSPGTGDYSTNEKLFF.

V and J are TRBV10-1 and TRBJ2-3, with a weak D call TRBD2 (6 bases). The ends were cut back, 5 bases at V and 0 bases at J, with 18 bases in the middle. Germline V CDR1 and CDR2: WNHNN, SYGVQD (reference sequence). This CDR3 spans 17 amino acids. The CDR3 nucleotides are TGCGCCAGCAGTTCTAAACACTCCGGGACTAGCACAGATACGCAGTATTTT. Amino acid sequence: CASSSKHSGTSTDTQYF.

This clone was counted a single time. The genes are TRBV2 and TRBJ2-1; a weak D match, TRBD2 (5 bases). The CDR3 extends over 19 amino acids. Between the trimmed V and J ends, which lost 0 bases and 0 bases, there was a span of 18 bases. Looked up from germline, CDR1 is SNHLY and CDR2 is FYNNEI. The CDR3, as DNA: TGTGCCAGCAGTGAAGCGCTTCCGGGATCTCCGGCCTCCTACAATGAGCAGTTCTTC. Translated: CASSEALPGSPASYNEQFF.